The 27 T cell receptor beta chains below all came from one sample that was sequenced in a study of technical replicates of blood from several donors. Clones were sequenced by immunoSEQ multiplex PCR, and TCRdb holds only the in-frame ones, with some missing. The table has approximately 81,000 clones, roughly 77% seen once. The specimen was PBMCs. These receptor sequences come from a human donor in good health. Some clones in this sample may be carry-over from other donors' samples.

This sequence joins TRBV27 and TRBJ2-1; 10 bases line up with TRBD2. The junction had 10 bases not matched to a gene; V was cut back by 5 bases and J by 0 bases. Germline lookup yields CDR1 MNHEY and CDR2 SMNVEV (reference sequence). The CDR3 totals 18 residues. The CDR3 nucleotides read TGTGCCAGCAGTACTACTAGCGGGGCACACAGCTCCTACAATGAGCAGTTCTTC. This sequence encodes CASSTTSGAHSSYNEQFF.

The chain carries TRBV5-1 and TRBJ2-2; D is unclear. Looked up from germline, CDR1 is SGHRS and CDR2 is YFSETQ. This CDR3 is 13 amino acids long. V was clipped by 0 bases and J by 5 bases, with 5 bases between them. CDR3 region: CASSLGETGELFF. DNA for the CDR3: TGCGCCAGCAGCTTGGGAGAAACCGGGGAGCTGTTTTTT.

The chain recombines TRBV28 with TRBJ2-5; TRBD1 matches 7 bases. The CDR3 length is 16 residues. The ends lost 3 bases at V and 0 bases at J; junction bases unmatched: 7. Germline CDR1 reads MDHEN; CDR2 reads SYDVKM. The CDR3 bases are TGTGCCAGCAGTTTTCTGGACAGGCAAAACCAAGAGACCCAGTACTTC. This gives the protein CASSFLDRQNQETQYF.

The table lists this clone with a count of one. The CDR3 DNA reads TGTGCCAGCAGGGACAGGGAAAATCGTCAGCCCCAGCATTTT. Translation: CASRDRENRQPQHF. The J gene is TRBJ1-5, the V gene TRBV19; 9 bases align to TRBD1. Germline V gives CDR1 LNHDA, CDR2 SQIVND (reference sequence). The junction had 9 bases not matched to a gene; V was cut back by 9 bases and J by 6 bases. The CDR3 loop spans 14 amino acids.

The gene calls are TRBV6-5 and TRBJ2-5; 10 bases agree with TRBD1. V shed 3 bases and J 5 bases; nucleotides not matched to a gene: 6. Per germline, CDR1 MNHEY and CDR2 SVGAGI. CDR3 length: 15 residues. The CDR3 protein is CASSYPGQGRETQYF. The CDR3 DNA reads as TGTGCCAGCAGTTATCCGGGACAGGGGAGGGAGACCCAGTACTTC.

This chain links TRBV19 with TRBJ2-7; D perhaps matches TRBD1 (6 bases). CDR3 size: 11 residues. The V and J ends lost 11 bases and 4 bases respectively, with 12 bases between them. Germline CDR1 LNHDA, CDR2 SQIVND (reference sequence). The chain's CDR3 is CASGVPYEQYF. The CDR3 nucleotides read TGTGCCTCAGGGGTTCCGTACGAGCAGTACTTC.

The chain combines TRBV7-9 with TRBJ2-7; 9 positions match TRBD1. The germline gives CDR1 SEHNR, CDR2 FQNEAQ (reference sequence). This CDR3 contains 14 residues. J gave up 5 bases and V 4 bases, and 6 bases lay outside the gene matches. CDR3 coding DNA: TGTGCCAGCAGCTACCGGGACAGGGATAACGAGCAGTACTTC. This sequence encodes CASSYRDRDNEQYF.

This chain joins TRBV9 and TRBJ2-7; D gene uncertain. V lost 0 bases, J lost 6 bases, and 13 bases lay in between. Germline CDR1 reads SGDLS; CDR2 reads YYNGEE. The CDR3 sequence is 14 residues long. CDR3 sequence (DNA): TGTGCCAGCAGCGTAGCAGCAGGATCCGGCGAGCAGTACTTC. The encoded protein is CASSVAAGSGEQYF.

This chain connects TRBV27 to TRBJ1-1; D not certain. This CDR3 is built from 13 residues. V shed 7 bases and J shed 5 bases, with 14 bases lying between them. Germline-derived CDR1 and CDR2 are MNHEY and SMNVEV (reference sequence). The CDR3 nucleotides are TGTGCCAGCACCATACCCGGAGGGACTGAAGCTTTCTTT. Translation gives CASTIPGGTEAFF.

This clone has only one observation. This sequence joins TRBV4-2 and TRBJ2-1; D may be TRBD2 (5 bases). The CDR3 length is 16 residues. The germline V and J ends were trimmed by 1 base and 5 bases, with 15 bases remaining between them. Germline assignment: CDR1 LGHNA and CDR2 YNFKEQ. The CDR3 sequence: CASSQAVGVFDNEQFF. CDR3 in DNA: TGTGCCAGCAGCCAAGCGGTCGGGGTATTTGACAATGAGCAGTTCTTC.

The chain employs TRBV27 and TRBJ1-5, with TRBD1 matching 8 bases. Unmatched junction bases numbered 10, after V lost 6 bases and J lost 0 bases. The CDR3 extends over 17 amino acids. Per germline, CDR1 MNHEY and CDR2 SMNVEV (reference sequence). This CDR3 reads CASRPTGVVYSNQPQHF. The CDR3 DNA reads as TGTGCCAGCAGGCCGACAGGGGTGGTATATAGCAATCAGCCCCAGCATTTT.

V and J are TRBV30 and TRBJ2-7; D gene unclear. The CDR3 totals 11 residues. The V end was cut by 2 bases, the J end by 4 bases, with 6 bases between. Germline assignment: CDR1 GTSNPN and CDR2 SVGIG (reference sequence). The CDR3 region has the DNA TGTGCCTGGAGTCGACAATACGAGCAGTACTTC. Translating gives CAWSRQYEQYF.

As DNA, the CDR3 is TGTGCCAGCAGCTTAGAACTAGCGGGGGGGTACGAGCAGTACTTC. Its translation: CASSLELAGGYEQYF. This chain links TRBV11-2 with TRBJ2-7; 13 positions agree with TRBD2. CDR3 length equals 15 residues. Germline CDR1 is SGHAT and CDR2 is FQNNGV. J lost 4 bases, V lost 0 bases, and 0 bases had no gene match.

The chain employs TRBV12-5 and TRBJ2-1, with TRBD2 matching over 9 bases. V lost 4 bases, J lost 3 bases, and 10 bases stayed unmatched. This CDR3 region has 17 residues. The V gene's germline CDR1 is LGHNT and CDR2 FRNRAP. Written as DNA, the CDR3 is TGTGCTAGTGGTTCACCGGGACTAGCAGGAATCTACAATGAGCAGTTCTTC. It specifies CASGSPGLAGIYNEQFF. Filled out from reference TRBV12-5 and TRBJ2-1, the complete variable domain reads DARVTQTPRHKVTEMGQEVTMRCQPILGHNTVFWYRQTMMQGLELLAYFRNRAPLDDSGMPKDRFSAEMPDATLATLKIQPSEPRDSAVYFCASGSPGLAGIYNEQFFGPGTRLTVL.

V gene TRBV6-5 combines with J gene TRBJ1-6, with D maybe TRBD1 (6 bases). The CDR3 runs to 14 residues. V shed 6 bases and J shed 6 bases, with 12 bases lying between them. Germline CDR1 reads MNHEY; CDR2 reads SVGAGI. CDR3 protein: CASSSTGLNSPLHF. In DNA form, the CDR3 reads TGTGCCAGCAGCTCGACAGGACTTAATTCACCCCTCCACTTT.

The V gene is TRBV5-4, the J gene TRBJ2-5; no firm D call. This CDR3 has 14 residues. V was trimmed by 4 bases and J by 4 bases, leaving 14 bases between them. The germline V gene encodes CDR1 SGHNT and CDR2 YYREEE (reference sequence). CDR3 in amino acids: CASSPRLAGETQYF. In nucleotides, the CDR3 is TGTGCCAGCAGCCCCCGCCTGGCAGGAGAGACCCAGTACTTC.

The V and J genes are TRBV29-1 and TRBJ2-1; D is possibly TRBD2 (5 bases). Looked up from germline, CDR1 is SQVTM and CDR2 is ANQGSEA. CDR3 length: 11 amino acids. The ends were cut back, 6 bases at V and 7 bases at J, with 10 bases in the middle. The CDR3, as DNA: TGCAGCGTCGCGGGCCAGAATGAGCAGTTCTTC. Amino acids: CSVAGQNEQFF.

The chain links TRBV19 to TRBJ1-5; D gene uncertain. V was clipped by 8 bases and J by 4 bases, with 12 bases between them. The CDR3 extends over 13 amino acids. Germline CDR1 is LNHDA and CDR2 is SQIVND (reference sequence). The DNA of the CDR3 is TGTGCCAGTGGTAGAGGGCGAAATCAGCCCCAGCATTTT. It encodes CASGRGRNQPQHF.

The rearrangement joins TRBV6-5 to TRBJ1-6, with no clear D. Deletions cut 2 bases from V and 7 bases from J, with 6 bases between. CDR1 is MNHEY and CDR2 is SVGAGI in the germline V gene. The CDR3 is 13 residues long. The CDR3 DNA reads as TGTGCCAGCAGTTACGAGGGCAATTCACCCCTCCACTTT. Protein product: CASSYEGNSPLHF.

This chain connects TRBV18 to TRBJ2-1; no reliable D call. The CDR3 contains 11 residues. Germline CDR1 reads KGHSH; CDR2 reads LQKENI. V was trimmed by 5 bases and J by 6 bases, leaving 5 bases between them. The CDR3, as DNA: TGTGCCAGCTCAACGGTCAATGAGCAGTTCTTC. As protein: CASSTVNEQFF.

The CDR3 protein is CASSLGSVSTYEQYF. As DNA, the CDR3 is TGTGCCAGCAGCTTGGGGTCAGTTTCCACCTACGAGCAGTACTTC. V gene TRBV5-6 combines with J gene TRBJ2-7, with D unclear. This CDR3 region has 15 residues. Trimming shortened V by 0 bases and J by 2 bases, and 12 bases separated the two germline ends. From germline, CDR1 is SGHDT and CDR2 YYEEEE.

This chain joins TRBV19 and TRBJ2-7, with D perhaps TRBD1 (5 bases). Germline V gene lookup returns CDR1 LNHDA and CDR2 SQIVND (reference sequence). The CDR3 consists of 16 residues. The ends were cut back, 1 base at V and 3 bases at J, with 16 bases in the middle. CDR3 bases: TGTGCCAGTAGTATAGCGGTGAAGGGGCAAAGCTACGAGCAGTACTTC. It translates to CASSIAVKGQSYEQYF.

The J gene is TRBJ2-3, the V gene TRBV5-1, with D tentatively TRBD1 (6 bases). V was pared by 4 bases and J by 6 bases, with 12 bases between. Germline-derived CDR1 and CDR2 are SGHRS and YFSETQ. The CDR3 totals 13 residues. The CDR3 region has the DNA TGCGCCAGCAGCCCAAACAGGGTGGATACGCAGTATTTT. Amino acids: CASSPNRVDTQYF.

The CDR3 reads CASSSTGGLTEAFF. CDR3 DNA: TGCGCCAGCAGCTCCACAGGGGGCCTTACTGAAGCTTTCTTT. V gene TRBV5-1 combines with J gene TRBJ1-1; 9 bases match TRBD1. Trimming at V came to 3 bases and at J to 5 bases, leaving 5 bases not matched to a gene. Germline loops: CDR1 SGHRS, CDR2 YFSETQ. The CDR3 contains 14 residues. The variable domain in full, with the rest retrieved from reference TRBV5-1 and TRBJ1-1, is KAGVTQTPRYLIKTRGQQVTLSCSPISGHRSVSWYQQTPGQGLQFLFEYFSETQRNKGNFPGRFSGRQFSNSRSEMNVSTLELGDSALYLCASSSTGGLTEAFFGQGTRLTVV.

The count of this clone is one. The CDR3 nucleotides read TGTGCCAGCAGGAACCAGGGACAGGGGAGCAACGAGCAGTACTTC. Its translation is CASRNQGQGSNEQYF. The chain joins TRBV2 to TRBJ2-7, with 10 bases identical to TRBD1. Germline trimming cut 6 bases from V and 5 bases from J; bases unmatched to any gene: 10. The CDR3 loop spans 15 amino acids. Germline loops: CDR1 SNHLY, CDR2 FYNNEI.

This chain uses TRBV7-6 with TRBJ1-1, with 8 bases lining up with TRBD1. The CDR3 contains 15 residues. V shed 4 bases and J 1 base; nucleotides not matched to a gene: 5. Germline CDR1 reads SGHVS; CDR2 reads FNYEAQ. CDR3 nucleotide sequence: TGTGCCAGCAGCTCCAGACAGGGGAAGAACACTGAAGCTTTCTTT. Its translation: CASSSRQGKNTEAFF. Full variable domain (outside the CDR3, taken from reference TRBV7-6 and TRBJ1-1): GAGVSQSPRYKVTKRGQDVALRCDPISGHVSLYWYRQALGQGPEFLTYFNYEAQQDKSGLPNDRFSAERPEGSISTLTIQRTEQRDSAMYRCASSSRQGKNTEAFFGQGTRLTVV.

In DNA, the CDR3 is TGCGCCAGCAGCCAGGCCCGGGACAGGGGGGCGACTGAAGCTTTCTTT. It yields the protein CASSQARDRGATEAFF. The chain is built from TRBV4-1 and TRBJ1-1, with 11 positions matching TRBD1. V was pared by 3 bases and J by 5 bases, with 8 bases of the junction left unmatched. Germline loops: CDR1 MGHRA, CDR2 YSYEKL. The CDR3 is 16 residues long.